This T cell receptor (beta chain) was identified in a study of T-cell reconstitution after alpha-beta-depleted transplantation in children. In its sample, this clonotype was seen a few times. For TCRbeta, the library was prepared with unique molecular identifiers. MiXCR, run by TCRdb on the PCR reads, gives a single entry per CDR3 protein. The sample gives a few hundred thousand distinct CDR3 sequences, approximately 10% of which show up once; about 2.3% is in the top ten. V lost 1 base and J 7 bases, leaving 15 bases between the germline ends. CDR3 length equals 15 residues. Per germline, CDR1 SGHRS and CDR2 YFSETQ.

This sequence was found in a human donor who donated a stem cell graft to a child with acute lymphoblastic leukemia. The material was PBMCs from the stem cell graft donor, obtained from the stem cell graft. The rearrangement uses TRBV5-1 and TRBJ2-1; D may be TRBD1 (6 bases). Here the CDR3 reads CASSLLAGARNEQFF. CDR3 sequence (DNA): TGCGCCAGCAGCTTGTTGGCAGGGGCTCGGAATGAGCAGTTCTTC.